This TCR beta chain was sequenced during a study of T cell repertoires in cytomegalovirus infection (dated by TCRdb to between 2017 and 2020). Regarding the research as a whole: The HLA type of each donor mattered for the analysis, because public TCR beta signatures pointed to carriage of CMV infection along with the matching HLA type. What the work shows at the level of the full study, not this receptor alone: Cumulative frequency of public TCR beta family members discriminated carriers of CMV infection plus the relevant HLA type in this cohort and an independent approximately 350-donor cohort. In the ex vivo response, HLA-C-restricted CMV-specific TCR beta clonotypes were dominant, and in two of eight donors the single most frequent clonotype came from this HLA-C-restricted group.

For this clonotype: This receptor's antigen is unknown. No much larger clone exists at a distance of one base, and base qualities are not known.

The CDR1 and CDR2 encoded by the germline V gene (reference sequence) are SEHNR and FQNEAQ. V is shortened by 4 bases, J by 8 bases, and the region joining them spans 15 bases. The cysteine opens and the phenylalanine closes a CDR3 of 14 amino acids. CDR3 DNA only is kept here, 42 bases in frame from base 1. Sequencing was carried out with an Illumina HiSeq 1500. Clones were called with MiXCR by TCRdb after fastp trimmed the public reads at Q25, and only in-frame beta chains were retained. Each entry merges the rows of one CDR3 protein and shows their most common DNA and genes. This sample has under 150,000 distinct CDR3 sequences in its table, and roughly a quarter of those were observed once. The top ten clonotypes cover 30% to 40% of the sample.

The chain joins TRBV7-9 to TRBJ2-1, with the D gene too uncertain to name. The sequenced sample was PBMCs, sequenced either directly or after in vitro stimulation (not recorded which). The TCR originated in a human donor in good health (CMV status not recorded). Some clones in this sample may be carry-over from other donors' samples. The CDR3 amino acid sequence is: CASSWARGPDEQFF. The base sequence is TGTGCCAGCAGCTGGGCCCGCGGCCCAGATGAGCAGTTCTTC. Outside the CDR3, residues come from the reference TRBV7-9 and TRBJ2-1 proteins, so the full variable domain is: DTGVSQNPRHKITKRGQNVTFRCDPISEHNRLYWYRQTLGQGPEFLTYFQNEAQLEKSRLLSDRFSAERPKGSFSTLEIQRTEQGDSAMYLCASSWARGPDEQFFGPGTRLTVL.